These T cell receptor beta chains were read from a single sample in a study of blood T cell repertoires in COVID-19. Some clones are missing from TCRdb's copy, which holds only in-frame ones; the method was immunoSEQ multiplex PCR. The sample shows approximately 280,000 clones, 65% to 90% of them seen only once. The sequencing input was peripheral blood. The source is a man over 45 with active or convalescent COVID-19. The conserved cysteine and the conserved F or W are not part of the CDR3 here. Fields, in order: V gene, J gene, clone size, CDR3 protein. Not every row has a clone size; where given, it reads once, few, many or a size class.

>TRBV7-8|TRBJ1-1|.
ASTLQSLNTEAF
>TRBV5-4|TRBJ2-1|.
ASSLAGLAGGPPYNEQF
>TRBV5-1|TRBJ2-3|.
ASSLLLAGGSLDTQY
>TRBV12-3/TRBV12-4|TRBJ1-2|.
ASSPQGYGYT
>TRBV19|TRBJ1-5|once
ASMDRAVFEPQH
>TRBV28|TRBJ1-4|.
ASSPLDRGNEKLF
>TRBV2|TRBJ2-3|.
ASSERIGTDTQY
>TRBV28|TRBJ2-7|once
ASSSIGAGESEQY
>TRBV7-8|TRBJ1-1|.
ASSRGRGQNTEAF
>TRBV6-5|TRBJ1-3|.
ASMGLQPGNTIY
>TRBV7-3|TRBJ1-5|few
ASSLQPGQPQH
>TRBV4-2|TRBJ2-3|.
ASSPLTGVVDTQY
>TRBV11-2|TRBJ2-1|.
ASSGRLGAGRDNEQF
>TRBV7-2|TRBJ2-7|few
ASSLLAAYEQY
>TRBV10-3|TRBJ2-7|.
AISPRGVPYEQY
>TRBV6-2/TRBV6-3|TRBJ2-1|.
ASSIPGQGHNEQF
>TRBV5-5|TRBJ2-3|.
ASKARGDYTDTQY
>TRBV19|TRBJ1-5|.
ASSISSGGGNQPQH
>TRBV29-1|TRBJ1-2|.
SVATGRSNYGYT
>TRBV6-5|TRBJ2-5|.
ASTPGIQGETQY
>TRBV3-1/TRBV3-2|TRBJ1-3|.
ASSQDVGSGNTIY
>TRBV5-4|TRBJ2-2|.
ASSLGSQAGELF
>TRBV5-8|TRBJ1-5|.
ASSLEQGANMGQPQH
>TRBV19|TRBJ2-1|.
ASSRGTSGRVEQF
>TRBV6-5|TRBJ2-5|.
ASRRGAPSEETQY
>TRBV6-1|TRBJ2-3|.
ASSDTALSTDTQY
>TRBV30|TRBJ1-1|.
AWSMDGVGDTEAF
>TRBV29-1|TRBJ1-1|.
SVEWWQGTEAF
>TRBV7-9|TRBJ1-2|.
ASSPGGLGGYT
>TRBV30|TRBJ2-1|.
AWREGVYNEQF
>TRBV19|TRBJ2-1|few
ASSIKASGMSYNEQF
>TRBV3-1/TRBV3-2|TRBJ1-6|few
ASSQARAGALLNSPLH
>TRBV27|TRBJ2-2|.
ASSLGTPGLRGGELF
>TRBV28|TRBJ1-2|.
ASSFPDRVTHGYT
>TRBV2|TRBJ1-1|.
ATSGDTEAF
>TRBV4-1|TRBJ2-1|.
ASSKESAWREQF
>TRBV5-6|TRBJ2-7|.
ASSSLRGQGAYEQY
>TRBV29-1|TRBJ2-7|.
SVVRLAGEQY
>TRBV7-8|TRBJ1-5|medium-sized
ASSLFGGFNQPQH
>TRBV6-2/TRBV6-3|TRBJ1-1|.
ASSLKGQPEAF
>TRBV5-1|TRBJ2-3|.
ASSVRQGEAGLGQY
>TRBV11-2|TRBJ2-5|.
ASSLVQTGVWETQY
>TRBV10-3|TRBJ2-5|.
AIRGTSGETQY
>TRBV28|TRBJ1-4|.
ASRGGPGEKLF
>TRBV15|TRBJ2-1|.
ATRRSSGRALYEQF
>TRBV3-1/TRBV3-2|TRBJ2-2|once
ASSQGLWSTGELF
>TRBV7-2|TRBJ2-2|.
ASSFDFRDTGELF
>TRBV10-3|TRBJ1-5|.
AIQRADNQPQH